The sequence of this T cell receptor beta chain was determined in a study of T cells in Graves' hyperthyroidism and ophthalmopathy (dated by TCRdb to between 2018 and 2020). Turning to the overall study: Peripheral blood samples were taken at the time of initial diagnosis, prior to any treatment. TCR V-J signatures able to tell the groups apart were searched for in a discovery cohort of more than 90 patients, of whom more than 40 had Graves' ophthalmopathy and more than 55 had stable Graves' hyperthyroidism. An independent validation cohort of some 18 hyperthyroidism patients and about 15 patients who later progressed to ophthalmopathy tested prospective prediction of ophthalmopathy. The 75 to 100 discovery patients were randomly split 7:3 into training and test sets. In several Graves' hyperthyroidism patients, the study also compared T-cell repertoires from thyroid tissue with T-cell repertoires from blood. After sampling, hyperthyroidism patients received methimazole starting at 30 mg daily, and ophthalmopathy patients received high-dose intravenous methylprednisolone. The paper describes TCR Vbeta CDR3 sequencing of 120 to 150 peripheral blood samples, made up of 43 ophthalmopathy patients, more than 70 hyperthyroidism patients and 17 progressor patients. The paper's findings and limits, for the study overall: During validation, the model predicted progression to ophthalmopathy a median of approximately six months ahead of onset, with just under 71% sensitivity and 72.22% specificity. Sample size was not statistically predetermined, and blinding of investigators to group allocation was not performed. Most expanded thyroid clonotypes (frequency above 0.001) were also found in blood, which suggests that blood repertoires may mirror thyroid immune responses. A 13 V-J signature model separated ophthalmopathy from stable hyperthyroidism, with 87.88% sensitivity and 81.08% specificity in cross-validation and 80%/75% in testing.

The TCR beta CDR3 regions were amplified from RNA transcripts. The first round of RT-PCR for the TCR CDR3 was performed with the HTBI primer set and the Qiagen OneStep RT-PCR kit. A second multiplex PCR round built the libraries, followed by size selection and purification. The libraries were sequenced on an Illumina HiSeq2000 using paired-end 100 bp reads. Per the original workflow: SOAPnuke was used to process the raw data, removing reads that contained adapters or uncalled bases, had a mean Phred below 15, or lacked an exact match to the constant primer or identifier. High-quality paired reads were merged with COPE v1.2.5, and unique nucleotide sequences were defined as clonotypes. Clonotypes were aligned to IMGT TRBV, TRBD and TRBJ reference segments using MiTCR v1.1. The analysis was restricted to V-J combinations with a frequency above 0.0001, which together covered over 99% of the repertoires. A TCS score was defined as the ratio between F50 (clonal expansion) and ExV (chaos), using BLOSUM62-based TCRdist between CDR3 peptides within each V-J. Welch's t-statistics and random forest reduced several hundred V-J features to 13, which were used in a naive Bayes classifier (R e1071). The public reads were quality trimmed at Q25 with fastp and then assembled into clones with MiXCR by TCRdb, keeping productive beta chains. A single entry per CDR3 protein holds the most common genes and DNA from its merged rows. The V and J calls and clone size come from TCRdb's table, not from the authors' own analysis. The sample table shows some 650,000 distinct CDR3 sequences, and 15% to 20% are seen once. Roughly 3.4% of the sample is taken by the ten largest.

Worth noting for this clonotype: This clone's antigen is unknown. Base quality data are lacking; no much larger clone is found one base away.

Ophthalmopathy patients had moderately to severely active disease, with a Clinical Activity Score of 3 or more, a NOSPECS grade of 4 or more, and a disease duration of less than 3 months. Patients with uncontrolled infections, other autoimmune diseases, pregnancy or lactation were excluded. Diagnoses were established on the basis of clinical symptoms, serum thyroxine and TRAb, thyroid ultrasound, and orbital computed tomography. Ficoll-Paque density gradient centrifugation was used to isolate PBMCs from 8 to 10 ml of fresh peripheral blood. Total RNA was extracted with Trizol reagent, and quality was checked on an Agilent 2100 Bioanalyzer. The sequence was collected from a woman aged 35 to 49 with Graves' ophthalmopathy. The source material was blood.

The sequence in DNA is TGCAGTGCAGCACCTTGGACTAGCGGGAGGGGGGGTGAGCAGTTCTTC. This sequence encodes CSAAPWTSGRGGEQFF. This sequence uses TRBV20-1 and TRBJ2-1; TRBD2 matches 15 bases in the middle. The CDR3 sequence holds 16 residues, the cysteine and phenylalanine included. Just the 48-base CDR3 DNA is kept, in frame starting at base 1. V is trimmed back by 6 bases and J by 9 bases, and the junction contains 12 bases that no gene match accounts for. The germline V gene (reference sequence) supplies CDR1 DFQATT and CDR2 SNEGSKA.